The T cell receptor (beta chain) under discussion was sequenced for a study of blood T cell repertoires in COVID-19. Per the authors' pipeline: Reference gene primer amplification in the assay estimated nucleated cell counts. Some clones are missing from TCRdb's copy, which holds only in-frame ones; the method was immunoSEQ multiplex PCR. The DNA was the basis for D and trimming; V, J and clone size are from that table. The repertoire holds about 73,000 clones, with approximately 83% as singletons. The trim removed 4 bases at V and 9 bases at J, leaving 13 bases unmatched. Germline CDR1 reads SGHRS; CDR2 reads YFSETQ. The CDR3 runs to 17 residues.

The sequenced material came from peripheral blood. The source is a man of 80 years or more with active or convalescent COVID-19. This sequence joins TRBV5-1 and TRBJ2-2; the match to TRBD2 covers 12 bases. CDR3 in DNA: TGCGCCAGCAGCCCAACACTAGCGGGAGGAGCTACCCGGGAGCTGTTTTTT. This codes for CASSPTLAGGATRELFF.